This T cell receptor (beta chain) was observed in a study of T cells of healthy individuals. MiXCR, applied by TCRdb to the 5' RACE reads, yields one record per CDR3 protein. Among some 82,000 distinct CDR3 sequences listed, 4% to 5.5% were seen once. In germline, CDR1 is LNHDA, CDR2 SQIVND (reference sequence). CDR3 size: 14 residues. Trimming took off 1 base at V and 0 bases at J, with 7 bases between the two ends. This clonotype has ten or more counts. V and J are TRBV19 and TRBJ2-7; D gene ambiguous. This sequence originates from a female donor in good health. The CDR3 DNA sequence: TGTGCCAGTAGTATAGGAGCGCTCTCCTACGAGCAGTACTTC. Amino acids: CASSIGALSYEQYF.